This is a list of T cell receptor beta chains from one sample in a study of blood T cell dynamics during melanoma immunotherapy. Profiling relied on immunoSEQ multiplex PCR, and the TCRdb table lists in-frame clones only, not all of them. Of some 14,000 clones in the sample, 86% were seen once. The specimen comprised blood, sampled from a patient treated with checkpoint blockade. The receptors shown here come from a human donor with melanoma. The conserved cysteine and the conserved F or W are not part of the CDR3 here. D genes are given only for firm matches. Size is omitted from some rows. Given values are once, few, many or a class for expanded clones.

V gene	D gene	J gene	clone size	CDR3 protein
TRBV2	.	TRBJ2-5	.	ASNGGRQETQY
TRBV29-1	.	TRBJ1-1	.	SVGGQSNTEAF
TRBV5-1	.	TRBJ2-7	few	ASSPSQAYEQY
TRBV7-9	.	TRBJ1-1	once	ASSLGGTFNTEAF
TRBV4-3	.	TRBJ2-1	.	ASSQGASSGEQF
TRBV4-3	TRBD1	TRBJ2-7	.	ASSLLPGTGSYEQY
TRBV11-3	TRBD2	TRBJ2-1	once	ASSLGSRSGGLVRGNEQF
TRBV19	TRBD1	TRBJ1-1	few	ASSRQGLNTEAF
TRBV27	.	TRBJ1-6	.	ASSLVGAGSPLH
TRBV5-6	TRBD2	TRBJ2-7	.	ASSPGLARTYEQY
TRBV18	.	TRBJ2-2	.	ASSQHANTGELF
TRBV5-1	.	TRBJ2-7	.	ASSFEGDSYEQY
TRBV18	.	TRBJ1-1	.	ASSPTLNTEAF
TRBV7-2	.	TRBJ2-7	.	ASSLGVTLTYEQY
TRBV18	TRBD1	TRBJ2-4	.	ASSPGGQGDIQY
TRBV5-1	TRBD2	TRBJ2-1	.	ASSLVSVASGGDEQF
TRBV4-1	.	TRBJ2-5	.	ASSRLIAETQY
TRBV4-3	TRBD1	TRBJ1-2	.	ASSQGTGGNYGYT
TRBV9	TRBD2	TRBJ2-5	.	ASSVGSSGVQETQY
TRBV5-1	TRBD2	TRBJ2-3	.	ASSIAGSTDTQY
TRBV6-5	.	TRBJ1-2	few	ASKKKGGYT
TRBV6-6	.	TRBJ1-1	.	ASSTQGRAF
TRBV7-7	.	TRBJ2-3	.	ASSRDGGPTDTQY
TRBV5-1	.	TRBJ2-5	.	ASSWGDPLTGETQY
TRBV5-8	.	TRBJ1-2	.	ASSLVGGYGYT
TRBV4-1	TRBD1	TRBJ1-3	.	ASSPLYRGLNTIY
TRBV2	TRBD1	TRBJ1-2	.	ASSLGGTGNYGYT
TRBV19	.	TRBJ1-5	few	ASSTTGVGNQPQH
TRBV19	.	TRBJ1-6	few	ASSTGPVNSPLH
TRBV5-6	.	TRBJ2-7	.	ASSLGRFDEQY
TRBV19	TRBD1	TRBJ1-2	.	ASSTWDREASYT
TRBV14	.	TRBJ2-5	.	ASSPVGASYQETQY
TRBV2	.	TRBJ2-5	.	ASSDRGGQETQY
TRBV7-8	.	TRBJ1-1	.	ASSLRAPGTEAF
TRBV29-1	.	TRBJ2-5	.	SVEYLEGTQY
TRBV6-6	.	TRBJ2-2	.	ASSFGETGELF
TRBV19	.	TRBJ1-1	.	ASRRARGSTEAF
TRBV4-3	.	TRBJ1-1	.	ASSPSYPQGNTEAF
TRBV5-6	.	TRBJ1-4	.	ASSLGIIQKEKLF
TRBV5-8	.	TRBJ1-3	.	ASSPRQATSGNTIY
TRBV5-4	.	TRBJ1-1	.	ATGEGFMNTEAF
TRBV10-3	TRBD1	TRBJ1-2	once	TISEGQGSYGYT
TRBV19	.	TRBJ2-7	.	ASSMNIGPAEQY
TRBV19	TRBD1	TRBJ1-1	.	ASSYRQGVNTEAF
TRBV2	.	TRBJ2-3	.	ASSAEKTGTDTQY
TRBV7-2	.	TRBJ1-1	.	ASSLAWGEGNTEAF
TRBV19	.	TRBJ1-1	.	ASSKRGGALNTEAF
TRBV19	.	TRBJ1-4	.	ASAGGYREKLF
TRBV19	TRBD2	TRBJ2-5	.	ASSMGLAGGETQY
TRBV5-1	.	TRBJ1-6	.	ASSLGVGSYNSPLH
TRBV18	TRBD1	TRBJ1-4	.	ASSPGTGREKLF
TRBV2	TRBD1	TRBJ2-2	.	ASRDGTAYSGELF
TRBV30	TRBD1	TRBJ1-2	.	AWAPDRAGFT
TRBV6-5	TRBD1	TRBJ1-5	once	ASSRDRDQPQH
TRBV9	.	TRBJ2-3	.	ASSVAGLTDTQY
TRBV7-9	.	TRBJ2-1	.	ASSYGAGANNEQF
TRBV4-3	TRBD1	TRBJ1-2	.	ASSQGTGAGGYT
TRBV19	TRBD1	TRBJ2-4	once	ASSGQGENIQY
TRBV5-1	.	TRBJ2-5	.	ASSFSTQETQY
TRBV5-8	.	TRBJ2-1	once	ASSLVEAGVQQF